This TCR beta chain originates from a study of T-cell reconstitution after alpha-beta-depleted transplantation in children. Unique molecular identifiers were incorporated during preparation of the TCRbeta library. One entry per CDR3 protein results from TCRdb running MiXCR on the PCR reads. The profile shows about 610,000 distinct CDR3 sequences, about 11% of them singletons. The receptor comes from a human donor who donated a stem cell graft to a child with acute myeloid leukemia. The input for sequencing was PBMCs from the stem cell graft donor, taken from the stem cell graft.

The CDR3 protein is CATSRDLRHIYF. The DNA of the CDR3 is TGTGCCACCAGCAGAGATCTCAGACACATATATTTT. The chain has TRBV15 and TRBJ1-3; D remains ambiguous. Trimming took off 0 bases at V and 12 bases at J, with 9 bases between the two ends. There are 12 residues in the CDR3. From germline, CDR1 is LNHNV and CDR2 YYDKDF (reference sequence).